The rows below give T cell receptor beta chains drawn from one sample of a study of blood T cells in healthy people across ages. TCRdb fed the 5' RACE reads into MiXCR, producing one record per CDR3 protein. Seen here are approximately 880,000 distinct CDR3 sequences, around 49% observed once, and the top ten hold about an eighth. The specimen was blood. The receptors stem from a man aged 25-45 years in good health. The CDR3 runs from the conserved cysteine through the conserved F or W. The D gene is left open where the match is weak. For some rows the clone size is stated as once, few or many, or as a class when expanded; others skip it.

>14|-|TRBV14|-|TRBJ2-1
CASSQDINRARRFF
TGTGCCAGCAGCCAAGATATTAATCGTGCAAGGCGGTTCTTC
>15|-|TRBV20-1|-|TRBJ2-7
CSAQSTGQVRGEQYF
TGCAGTGCACAAAGTACCGGGCAGGTACGAGGGGAGCAGTACTTC
>13|-|TRBV28|-|TRBJ1-4
CASRRADNEKLFF
TGTGCCAGCCGAAGGGCCGATAATGAAAAACTGTTTTTT
>14|TRBD1|TRBV5-1|-|TRBJ1-4
CASSVEGTAEKLFF
TGCGCCAGCAGCGTGGAGGGGACAGCTGAAAAACTGTTTTTT
>15|TRBD1|TRBV27|few|TRBJ2-7
CASSARQGSSYEQYF
TGTGCCAGCAGCGCCAGACAGGGGTCATCCTACGAGCAGTACTTC
>16|TRBD1|TRBV20-1|-|TRBJ1-5
CSARQGGKISNQPQHF
TGCAGTGCTAGACAGGGGGGAAAGATTAGCAATCAGCCCCAGCATTTT
>16|-|TRBV13|-|TRBJ2-6
CASSLVLRLGANVLTF
TGTGCCAGCAGCTTAGTCCTTAGACTTGGGGCCAACGTCCTGACTTTC
>14|-|TRBV6-2/TRBV6-3|-|TRBJ2-7
CASRRRDVSCEQYF
TGTGCCAGCAGGCGACGGGACGTCTCCTGCGAGCAGTACTTC
>13|-|TRBV12-3/TRBV12-4|-|TRBJ1-1
CASIPEYSTEAFF
TGTGCCAGCATCCCGGAGTATAGCACTGAAGCTTTCTTT
>16|TRBD2|TRBV4-1|-|TRBJ2-1
CTSSQGSGGVRNEQFF
TGCACCAGCAGCCAAGGGAGCGGGGGGGTACGCAATGAGCAGTTCTTC
>17|TRBD2|TRBV7-2|-|TRBJ2-1
CASSLSQRGGYNNEQFF
TGTGCCAGCAGCTTATCCCAGCGGGGGGGGTACAACAATGAGCAGTTCTTC